The source of this T cell receptor (beta chain) is a study of blood T cell repertoires in COVID-19. The overall study: Samples representing acute and convalescent COVID-19 were sourced from the United States, Italy and Spain. Sources were T cells, B-cell-depleted T cells, or PBMCs; the material itself was cDNA or gDNA.

In the original workflow: How many nucleated cells were present was estimated from reference gene primer amplification. Clones were read by immunoSEQ multiplex PCR, and TCRdb kept only the in-frame ones, dropping some. That table supplies the V and J calls and clone size; D and trimming were determined from the DNA. This table has about 62,000 clones, approximately 73% appearing once. CDR1 is MNHNS, CDR2 SASEGT, per germline. The V gene lost 3 bases and the J gene lost 7 bases, with 12 bases spanning the gap. This CDR3 comprises 13 residues. This clonotype was obtained from a woman between 45 and 65 years old with active or convalescent COVID-19. Specimen: peripheral blood. V and J are TRBV6-1 and TRBJ1-2; weak D call: TRBD1 (6 bases). CDR3 nucleotides: TGTGCCAGCAGTGAGGCCAGGGGAAGTGGCTACACCTTC. Translating it yields CASSEARGSGYTF.